This TCR beta chain comes out of a study of patients and donors after allogeneic stem cell transplantation. CDR3 length: 17 residues. TCRdb called the RT-PCR reads again in MiXCR, with one record for every CDR3 protein. This table has more than 850,000 distinct CDR3 sequences, roughly 18% appearing once. This clonotype came up a few times. Sequenced: blood, either unsorted or a sorted T cell fraction (not recorded which). This sequence was found in a human donor who was either an allogeneic HSCT recipient or a stem cell or donor lymphocyte infusion donor (not recorded which). It is not recorded whose cells these are; they may come from a transplant donor. The chain is built from TRBV21-1 and TRBJ1-1; the table assigns TRBD1, which was not confirmed against the DNA. TRBV21-1 is classified as a pseudogene. The CDR3 nucleotides read TGTGCCAGCAGCAAAGTAGGACAGCGGCACGAGAACACTGAAGCTTTCTTT. Its translation is CASSKVGQRHENTEAFF.